The source of this T cell receptor beta chain is a study of sequential checkpoint blockade in melanoma. Study in general: DNA from 85 to 95 pretreatment tumor samples underwent TCRβ immunosequencing.

Documented treatment: randomized to nivolumab then ipilimumab (arm A) or the reverse (arm B). No patient had prior DNA-damaging chemotherapy. Study-wide results and limits: Patients with week-13 increases in T-cell fraction and clonality benefited about 30 times more often.

Measured with immunoSEQ multiplex PCR; TCRdb has only the in-frame clones, and not every one. The repertoire consists of about 6,300 clones, with about 19% occurring once and the leading ten covering about 16%. This clone is medium-sized (0.01 to 0.1%). Its target is unknown. Germline loops: CDR1 MNHGY, CDR2 SAAAGT. V was pared by 4 bases and J by 5 bases, with 9 bases between. This CDR3 has 13 residues. The chain recombines TRBV6-8 with TRBJ2-1, with unresolved D. The origin of this receptor is a human donor with melanoma. The sample here was tumor tissue (inferred from file names), taken from a patient given nivolumab and ipilimumab in sequence. CDR3 sequence (DNA): TGTGCCAGCAGTTCCTGGATAAACAATGAGCAGTTCTTC. Amino acids: CASSSWINNEQFF.